This T cell receptor beta chain was found in a study of shared clonotypes between healthy human individuals. CDR3 length: 16 amino acids. Germline V lookup: CDR1 SQVTM, CDR2 ANQGSEA. The J segment lost 1 base and the V segment lost 7 bases, leaving 11 bases of the junction unmatched. The split of CD4+ cells yielded CD45RA+ naive and CD45RA-negative memory subsets. Data came from immunoSEQ multiplex PCR; TCRdb stores just in-frame clones and leaves some out. This table holds about 1 million clones, about four fifths found once. The sequence was obtained from a man younger than 35 in good health. Some clones in this sample may be carry-over from other donors' samples. The sequencing sample was made of memory CD4+ T cells from PBMCs. Subset noted: CD45RA-negative fraction. The V call is TRBV29-1, the J call TRBJ2-3; 10 positions match TRBD2. CDR3 sequence (DNA): TGCAGCGGGGACGTGGGGCTAGCGGGAGGCACAGATACGCAGTATTTT. This codes for CSGDVGLAGGTDTQYF.